This T cell receptor (beta chain) was sequenced for a study of blood T cell repertoires in COVID-19. Study in general: PBMCs, B-cell-depleted T cells, or T cells provided the cDNA or gDNA that made up the material.

The V end was cut by 6 bases, the J end by 7 bases, with 15 bases between. CDR1 MNHEY and CDR2 SVGAGI come from the germline V gene. The CDR3 has 13 residues. Enrolled during active infection, Seattle patients were then followed longitudinally. Source study methods: Reference gene primers were amplified, and this amplification served to estimate nucleated cell counts. TCRdb's copy holds only in-frame clones and misses some; the assay was immunoSEQ multiplex PCR. The D gene and trimming were derived from the DNA, and the V and J assignments and clone size from that table. The sample has 300,000 to 450,000 clones, approximately 89% seen once; the top ten hold 3% to 4.5%.

The chain joins TRBV6-5 to TRBJ2-5; D gene uncertain. The origin of this receptor is a woman between 55 and 75 years old with COVID-19, enrolled during active disease. The sample comprised peripheral blood. The CDR3 protein is CASSGSDVWTQYF. CDR3 sequence (DNA): TGTGCCAGCAGCGGGTCCGATGTCTGGACCCAGTACTTC.